This TCR beta chain is from a study of T cell changes during pregnancy in multiple sclerosis. Losses at the gene ends were 3 bases for V and 9 bases for J; bases not matched to a gene: 5. Germline CDR1 is SGHTA and CDR2 is FQGNSA. This CDR3 comprises 14 residues. Here immunoSEQ multiplex PCR was the method, and the copy in TCRdb shows in-frame clones only, minus some. The table includes some 110,000 clones, about 89% detected once. The sample in question was peripheral blood, obtained before pregnancy. The clonotype originates from a female donor with multiple sclerosis, enrolled in a pregnancy study. This chain uses TRBV7-2 with TRBJ1-6; TRBD1 matches 7 bases. DNA of the CDR3: TGTGCCAGCAGCTTCGGACAGGCGGGTTCACCCCTCCACTTT. Protein product: CASSFGQAGSPLHF. Supplemented by reference TRBV7-2 and TRBJ1-6, the full variable domain reads GAGVSQSPSNKVTEKGKDVELRCDPISGHTALYWYRQSLGQGLEFLIYFQGNSAPDKSGLPSDRFSAERTGGSVSTLTIQRTQQEDSAVYLCASSFGQAGSPLHFGNGTRLTVT.